The source of this TCR beta chain is a study of shared clonotypes between healthy human individuals. Selected positively for CCR7 and CD45RO-negative, naive CD8 cells excluded terminally differentiated effector memory CD45RA+ cells. Data came from immunoSEQ multiplex PCR; TCRdb stores just in-frame clones and leaves some out. The data show 750,000 to 1,000,000 clones, approximately 92% seen once. Points on this clone: Its target is not known.

Points from the study as a whole: Shared clonotypes across all four donors exceeded non-shared ones in generation probability. Few donors limited the genetic and exposure-history diversity represented. An effect of sequencing depth on clonotype sharing among donors was expected. The study generally estimated greater richness for naive than memory subsets.

The CDR3 consists of 12 residues. The V gene lost 4 bases and the J gene lost 4 bases, with 7 bases spanning the gap. Germline values: CDR1 SQVTM, CDR2 ANQGSEA. The sample was naive CD8+ T cells sorted from blood. The chain couples TRBV29-1 to TRBJ2-2; D is ambiguous. The TCR was taken from a man aged 25 to 40 in good health. CDR3 protein: CSVVEGTGELFF. The CDR3 region has the DNA TGCAGCGTTGTTGAAGGCACCGGGGAGCTGTTTTTT.